This T cell receptor beta chain was obtained from a study of response to subunit inactivated influenza vaccine. TCRdb re-analysed the RT-PCR reads in MiXCR, keeping a single row per CDR3 protein. The table includes about 570,000 distinct CDR3 sequences, about 11% detected once. Study-level findings and limits: It was the authors' suggestion that each seasonal influenza vaccination recruits few new T cells.

On this clonotype: Its cognate antigen is unknown.

The V gene's germline CDR1 is MDHEN and CDR2 SYDVKM. V lost 6 bases to trimming and J lost 6 bases, with 9 bases between them. The CDR3 covers 11 residues. These same records also appear under a second study, on T cells expressing NK-cell markers. That paper states: The TCR beta cDNA came from 5'RACE template switching with UMIs. The study sequenced eight donors, seven HCMV-seropositive and one seronegative. The contribution of dominant NKG2C+ clonotypes to CD8+ T cells in roughly six donors was roughly 1.0-7.5%. Similarly, these clonotypes led the CD3+CD56-NKG2C+ fraction as well in a handful of donors.

The TCR sequence derives from a man between 50 and 59 years old who received an inactivated influenza vaccine. This chain joins TRBV28 and TRBJ2-7; tentatively, D is TRBD2 (6 bases). This specimen consisted of PBMCs from blood, obtained on the day of vaccination. The CDR3 here is CASRRGSEQYF. CDR3 in DNA: TGTGCCAGCAGGCGGGGATCCGAGCAGTACTTC.